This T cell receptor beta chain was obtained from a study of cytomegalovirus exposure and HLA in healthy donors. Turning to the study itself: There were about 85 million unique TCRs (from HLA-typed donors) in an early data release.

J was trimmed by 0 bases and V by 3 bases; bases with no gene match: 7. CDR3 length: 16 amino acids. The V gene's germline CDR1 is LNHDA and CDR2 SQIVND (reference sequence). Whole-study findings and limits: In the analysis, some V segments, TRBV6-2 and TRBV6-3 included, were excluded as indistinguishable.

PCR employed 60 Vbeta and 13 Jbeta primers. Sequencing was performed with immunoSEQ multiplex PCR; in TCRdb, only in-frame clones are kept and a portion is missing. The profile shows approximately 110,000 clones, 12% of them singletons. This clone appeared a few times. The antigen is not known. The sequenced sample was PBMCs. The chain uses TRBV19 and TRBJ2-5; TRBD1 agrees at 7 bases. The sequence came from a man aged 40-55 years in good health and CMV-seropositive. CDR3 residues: CASSMRPTGYQETQYF. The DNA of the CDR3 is TGTGCCAGTAGTATGCGGCCGACAGGGTACCAAGAGACCCAGTACTTC.